This TCR beta chain was sequenced during a study of blood T cell repertoires in COVID-19. The CDR3 covers 16 residues. Germline V gives CDR1 SGHNT, CDR2 YENEEA. V lost 6 bases, J lost 5 bases, and 20 bases lay in between. Assay used: immunoSEQ multiplex PCR; TCRdb lists only in-frame clones, some missing. The sample lists some 250,000 clones; 70% to 80% were seen once. The source material was peripheral blood. The TCR originated in a woman of 80 years or more with acute or convalescent COVID-19. The V and J genes are TRBV11-3 and TRBJ2-1; D perhaps matches TRBD2 (7 bases). CDR3 in amino acids: CASSGGGSSPNNEQFF. DNA for the CDR3: TGTGCCAGCAGTGGGGGGGGCTCTTCCCCTAACAATGAGCAGTTCTTC.